This T cell receptor beta chain was recovered during a study of T-cell memory formation after mild COVID-19. Study-wide background: TCR clusters were mostly donor specific.

This clonotype turned up a few times. Its specificity is not known. CDR1 and CDR2 (germline): SNHLY, FYNNEI. Trimming left V 5 bases short and J 7 bases short, with 3 bases between. The CDR3 spans 10 residues. The study, taken as a whole, reports: Clonal second-wave expansions that peaked on day 37 had unconfirmed SARS-CoV-2 specificity. CD4+ contracting clones were found mainly in CM and EM, and CD8+ ones in EMRA. Pre-infection memory showed some responding clones, and this suggested that cross-reactive memory joined.

Via MiXCR, TCRdb re-called the 5' RACE reads, giving one row per CDR3 protein. The top ten clones hold approximately 43% of a sample with 95,000 to 110,000 distinct CDR3 sequences, around 14% of them seen once. This receptor was taken from a young man who had mild COVID-19 (a few samples of this study predate the infection). Cell type and time point are not known. Specimen: PBMCs or a T cell subset sorted from them (not recorded which). The genes are TRBV2 and TRBJ2-1; unclear D gene. The CDR3 region is CASSWNEQFF. The CDR3, as DNA: TGTGCCAGCAGTTGGAATGAGCAGTTCTTC. The full variable domain, with the rest looked up from reference TRBV2 and TRBJ2-1, is EPEVTQTPSHQVTQMGQEVILRCVPISNHLYFYWYRQILGQKVEFLVSFYNNEISEKSEIFDDQFSVERPDGSNFTLKIRSTKLEDSAMYFCASSWNEQFFGPGTRLTVL.